What follows is one T cell receptor (beta chain) and its context. Its target is unknown. This sample was included in a study of T-cell reconstitution after alpha-beta-depleted transplantation in children. Study-wide results and limits: Approximately two months post-transplant, alpha-beta T cells reportedly originated from several hundred expanded graft clones.

Preparation of the TCRbeta library used unique molecular identifiers. MiXCR, applied by TCRdb to the PCR reads, yields one record per CDR3 protein. This table has a few hundred thousand distinct CDR3 sequences, more than 20% appearing once. This sequence originates from a boy in the first two years of life with Wiskott-Aldrich syndrome, due to receive a stem cell transplant. The source material was PBMCs, sampled before TCRalphabeta/CD19-depleted stem cell transplant.

The CDR3 DNA follows: TGCGCCAGCAGCTTACAGGGGGTTTTGGACGAGCAGTACTTC. Translating gives CASSLQGVLDEQYF. The chain uses TRBV5-1 and TRBJ2-7, with TRBD1 identical over 8 bases. CDR3 size: 14 residues. Losses at the gene ends were 2 bases for V and 5 bases for J; bases not matched to a gene: 6. CDR1 and CDR2 from the germline V gene are SGHRS and YFSETQ.